The rows below give T cell receptor beta chains drawn from one sample of a study of cytomegalovirus exposure and HLA in healthy donors. Only in-frame clones appear in the TCRdb table, and some are missing; sequencing was by immunoSEQ multiplex PCR. The data contain roughly 99,000 clones, about 74% of them singletons. Sequencing was done on a sample of PBMCs. The receptors originated from a male donor in good health and CMV-seronegative. CDR3s include the opening cysteine and the closing phenylalanine or tryptophan. A D gene is named only where the DNA matches it firmly. The listing skips clone size in some rows; elsewhere it reads once, few, many or a size class.

V gene: TRBV6-6
clone size: .
J gene: TRBJ2-2
D gene: TRBD2
CDR3 DNA: TGTGCCAGCCTTGCGGGGGGGCCCGGGGAGCTGTTTTTT
CDR3 protein: CASLAGGPGELFF

V gene: TRBV27
clone size: .
J gene: TRBJ1-5
D gene: TRBD1
CDR3 DNA: TGTGCCAGCAGTTTGTCTACAGGGGGCTTGAAGCTGTATCAGCCCCAGCATTTT
CDR3 protein: CASSLSTGGLKLYQPQHF

V gene: TRBV11-2
clone size: .
J gene: TRBJ1-2
D gene: .
CDR3 DNA: TGTGCCAGCAGCGCTCATTCAGGGATCGATGGCTACACCTTC
CDR3 protein: CASSAHSGIDGYTF

V gene: TRBV27
clone size: .
J gene: TRBJ2-7
D gene: .
CDR3 DNA: TGTGCCAGCAGTTTCAGCGAGAGGTACGAGCAGTACTTC
CDR3 protein: CASSFSERYEQYF

V gene: TRBV30
clone size: .
J gene: TRBJ2-6
D gene: TRBD2
CDR3 DNA: TGTGCCTGGAATCCCCCCAGCGGGAGAGCTGGGGCCAACGTCCTGACTTTC
CDR3 protein: CAWNPPSGRAGANVLTF

V gene: TRBV19
clone size: .
J gene: TRBJ2-3
D gene: .
CDR3 DNA: TGTGCCACTAAACTCGGACTTCAAACTACAGATACGCAGTATTTT
CDR3 protein: CATKLGLQTTDTQYF

V gene: TRBV5-4
clone size: .
J gene: TRBJ2-7
D gene: .
CDR3 DNA: TGTGCCAGCAGCCACCAAGTCTCGAGATACGAGCAGTACTTC
CDR3 protein: CASSHQVSRYEQYF

V gene: TRBV29-1
clone size: once
J gene: TRBJ2-3
D gene: TRBD2
CDR3 DNA: TGCAGCGTTGAAATGGGACTAGCGGAAACACTTTCTAGCACAGATACGCAGTATTTT
CDR3 protein: CSVEMGLAETLSSTDTQYF

V gene: TRBV5-6
clone size: .
J gene: TRBJ2-1
D gene: .
CDR3 DNA: TGTGCCAGCAGCTTTTCTATCGGAGGTTACAATGAGCAGTTCTTC
CDR3 protein: CASSFSIGGYNEQFF

V gene: TRBV30
clone size: .
J gene: TRBJ2-7
D gene: .
CDR3 DNA: TGTGCCTGGACCTTAGCGGAGAGCTCCTACGAGCAGTACTTC
CDR3 protein: CAWTLAESSYEQYF

V gene: TRBV20-1
clone size: .
J gene: TRBJ2-7
D gene: .
CDR3 DNA: TGCAGTGCTAGTCCCTCGTACGAGCAGTACTTC
CDR3 protein: CSASPSYEQYF

V gene: TRBV7-2
clone size: few
J gene: TRBJ1-5
D gene: TRBD1
CDR3 DNA: TGTGCCAGCAGCATGACAGGGAGGAATGGCAATCAGCCCCAGCATTTT
CDR3 protein: CASSMTGRNGNQPQHF

V gene: TRBV5-1
clone size: .
J gene: TRBJ1-4
D gene: .
CDR3 DNA: TGCGCCAGCAGCCAAAATCATCAGGCTAATGAAAAACTGTTTTTT
CDR3 protein: CASSQNHQANEKLFF

V gene: TRBV5-4
clone size: few
J gene: TRBJ2-1
D gene: TRBD2
CDR3 DNA: TGTGCCAGCAGCTCAGGACTAGCTTTTGAGCAGTTCTTC
CDR3 protein: CASSSGLAFEQFF

V gene: TRBV28
clone size: once
J gene: TRBJ2-7
D gene: TRBD2
CDR3 DNA: TGTGCCAGCAGCTTAGCGGGGTTCTCCTACGAGCAGTACTTC
CDR3 protein: CASSLAGFSYEQYF

V gene: TRBV9
clone size: .
J gene: TRBJ1-2
D gene: TRBD1
CDR3 DNA: TGTGCCAGCGGGCACCCGGACAGGGGTCATGGCTACACCTTC
CDR3 protein: CASGHPDRGHGYTF

V gene: TRBV6-1
clone size: .
J gene: TRBJ1-4
D gene: .
CDR3 DNA: TGTGCCAGCAGTGGACACATTGGGCTGTTTTTT
CDR3 protein: CASSGHIGLFF

V gene: TRBV9
clone size: .
J gene: TRBJ2-7
D gene: TRBD2
CDR3 DNA: TGTGCCAGCAGCGTATCCCCATCGGGAGGCTACGAGCAGTACTTC
CDR3 protein: CASSVSPSGGYEQYF

V gene: TRBV28
clone size: .
J gene: TRBJ1-1
D gene: .
CDR3 DNA: TGTGCCAGCAGTTCACCATCGGGACTGATTGTGAACACTGAAGCTTTCTTT
CDR3 protein: CASSSPSGLIVNTEAFF

V gene: TRBV6-6
clone size: .
J gene: TRBJ2-1
D gene: .
CDR3 DNA: TGTGCCAGCAGTTACCCACCGGGGGAGCCCTACAATGAGCAGTTCTTC
CDR3 protein: CASSYPPGEPYNEQFF

V gene: TRBV11-3
clone size: .
J gene: TRBJ2-1
D gene: .
CDR3 DNA: TGTGCCAGCAGCTTAGGTCCCACCGGCCCAGGGTTCTTC
CDR3 protein: CASSLGPTGPGFF

V gene: TRBV19
clone size: once
J gene: TRBJ1-1
D gene: .
CDR3 DNA: TGTGCCAGTAGCCCACTCAGGGTCGTCACTGAAGCTTTCTTT
CDR3 protein: CASSPLRVVTEAFF

V gene: TRBV29-1
clone size: once
J gene: TRBJ1-2
D gene: .
CDR3 DNA: TGCAGCGTTCCAACAGGGAAGGATGATGGCTACACCTTC
CDR3 protein: CSVPTGKDDGYTF

V gene: TRBV2
clone size: .
J gene: TRBJ2-7
D gene: TRBD2
CDR3 DNA: TGTGCCAGCATCAGACTAGCGGGAGACGAGCAGTACTTC
CDR3 protein: CASIRLAGDEQYF

V gene: TRBV29-1
clone size: .
J gene: TRBJ2-3
D gene: .
CDR3 DNA: TGCAGCGTTGAGGTAGGGACACCAAGCACAGATACGCAGTATTTT
CDR3 protein: CSVEVGTPSTDTQYF

V gene: TRBV11-2
clone size: .
J gene: TRBJ1-4
D gene: TRBD1
CDR3 DNA: TGTGCCAGCAGCCCACAGGGACAGGAAAAACTGTTTTTT
CDR3 protein: CASSPQGQEKLFF

V gene: TRBV30
clone size: few
J gene: TRBJ2-4
D gene: .
CDR3 DNA: TGTGCCTGGAGTGACAACGAACAGGGTGGGGCGCAGTACTTC
CDR3 protein: CAWSDNEQGGAQYF

V gene: TRBV11-3
clone size: .
J gene: TRBJ1-6
D gene: .
CDR3 DNA: TGTGCCAGCAGCTTAGGACAAAATTCACCCCTCCACTTT
CDR3 protein: CASSLGQNSPLHF